This T cell receptor (beta chain) was captured by sequencing in a study of PD-L1 blockade in urothelial cancer. Study at large: Of prior chemotherapy regimens, patients had received between 0 and 3.

Time point reported: peripheral blood 6 weeks after treatment start. Pretreatment and on-treatment blood mononuclear cell samples were taken, totaling between 1 and 8 time points per patient. Trimming took off 5 bases at V and 9 bases at J, with 11 bases between the two ends. The CDR3 loop spans 12 amino acids. Germline V gene lookup returns CDR1 SGHTA and CDR2 FQGTGA. Libraries were prepared by immunoSEQ multiplex PCR; TCRdb keeps only in-frame clonotypes and omits some of them. The sample holds about 50,000 clones, roughly 80% seen once. The V call is TRBV7-3, the J call TRBJ2-1, with D perhaps TRBD2 (5 bases). This clonotype was obtained from a man aged 65 to 79 with urothelial cancer. This specimen consisted of PBMCs, obtained around atezolizumab (anti-PD-L1) treatment. The CDR3 spells CASSPTGGEQFF. In DNA, the CDR3 is TGTGCCAGCAGCCCGACCGGAGGTGAGCAGTTCTTC. Filled out from reference TRBV7-3 and TRBJ2-1, the complete variable domain reads GAGVSQTPSNKVTEKGKYVELRCDPISGHTALYWYRQSLGQGPEFLIYFQGTGAADDSGLPNDRFFAVRPEGSVSTLKIQRTERGDSAVYLCASSPTGGEQFFGPGTRLTVL.